This TCR beta chain was captured in a study of shared clonotypes between healthy human individuals. Per germline, CDR1 SGHRS and CDR2 YFSETQ. The CDR3 covers 15 residues. J gave up 0 bases and V 2 bases, and 4 bases lay outside the gene matches. Assay: immunoSEQ multiplex PCR; the TCRdb copy retains only in-frame clones and omits some. The sample lists around 2.5 million clones, 90% to 95% occurring once. Remarks on this clone: Other nucleotide sequences from this sample produce the same CDR3.

Sample: naive CD4+ T cells from PBMCs. As for subset: CD45RA+ positively selected. The chain uses TRBV5-1 and TRBJ2-7; TRBD2 aligns across 8 bases. The clonotype originates from a man aged 18-30 years in good health. Some clones in this sample may be carry-over from other donors' samples. DNA for the CDR3: TGCGCCAGCAGCTTTAGCGGGACCAGCTCCTACGAGCAGTACTTC. This encodes CASSFSGTSSYEQYF.